In this sample, the clone carrying this T cell receptor (beta chain) turned up once. Antigen: not known. CD8+ and CD4+ blood T cells underwent TCR beta sequencing. Random hexamers served to reverse transcribe about 0.5 to 1 ug RNA. An immunoSEQ multiplex PCR generated amplified TCR beta CDR3 products spanning 54 Vbeta and 13 Jbeta. Using its own MiXCR run on the immunoSEQ multiplex PCR reads, TCRdb lists one record per CDR3 protein. This table has 150,000 to 200,000 distinct CDR3 sequences, roughly 92% appearing once. This record belongs to a study of CD8 T cells in Susac syndrome. Overall study findings and caveats: Regarding the TCR sequencing and HLA analysis, the study admitted that a relatively small number of individuals were involved.

The CDR3 sequence is 16 residues long. Trimming pared 5 bases from V and 1 base from J, leaving 17 bases between. Germline V gives CDR1 MNHEY, CDR2 SMNVEV (reference sequence). The chain employs TRBV27 and TRBJ1-2; D may be TRBD1 (6 bases). The origin of this receptor is a human donor in good health. The sequencing input was CD4+ T cells from PBMCs. The CDR3, as DNA: TGTGCCAGCAGTCTGTCCCGGGACATCCTTAACTATGGCTACACCTTC. Amino acids: CASSLSRDILNYGYTF.